This TCR beta chain was profiled in a study of cytomegalovirus exposure and HLA in healthy donors. Study information: Earlier, almost 120 million unique TCR beta sequences were recovered from about 179 million T cells by an analysis. Roughly 80 million unique TCRs from HLA-typed donors made up an early data release. Findings and caveats of the study: While the bulk of TCR sequences proved rare, some public TCRs turned up in many donors.

Worth noting for this clone: Antigen unknown.

PCR primers comprised 60 Vbeta and 13 Jbeta primers. The table came from immunoSEQ multiplex PCR; TCRdb's copy has only in-frame clones and leaves some out. The sample yields 170,000 or so clones, less than 90% seen once. Sequencing used PBMCs. This sequence was found in a male donor in good health and CMV-seropositive.

The DNA for the CDR3 is TGTGCCAGCAGCCGGGTTGTCCTCTACGAGCAGTACTTC. Protein sequence: CASSRVVLYEQYF. The chain combines TRBV13 with TRBJ2-7; D is ambiguous. V lost 5 bases to trimming and J lost 3 bases, with 11 bases between them. This CDR3 contains 13 residues. Germline V lookup: CDR1 PRHDT, CDR2 FYEKMQ (reference sequence).